These T cell receptor beta chains were read from a single sample in a study of ipilimumab plus nivolumab after autologous stem cell transplantation. Assay used: immunoSEQ multiplex PCR; TCRdb lists only in-frame clones, some missing. The sample holds 15,000 to 20,000 clones, roughly four fifths seen once. Source: PBMCs, taken in a trial of ipilimumab plus nivolumab as post-transplant consolidation. These receptors originate from a male donor with diffuse large B-cell lymphoma. The CDR3 runs from the conserved cysteine through the conserved F or W. D genes are given only for firm matches. Rows give clone size only sometimes, using once, few, many, or a class for an expanded clone.

v_gene: TRBV6-5; d_gene: NA; j_gene: TRBJ1-2; len: 11; abundance: NA; CDR3aa: CASSPNYGYTF; CDR3nt: TGTGCCAGTTCCCCTAACTATGGCTACACCTTC
v_gene: TRBV19; d_gene: NA; j_gene: TRBJ1-2; len: 17; abundance: NA; CDR3aa: CASSGDRRGATNYGYTF; CDR3nt: TGTGCCAGTAGTGGGGATCGACGGGGGGCTACTAACTATGGCTACACCTTC
v_gene: TRBV6-5; d_gene: NA; j_gene: TRBJ2-2; len: 15; abundance: NA; CDR3aa: CATQAWTANTGELFF; CDR3nt: TGTGCCACCCAAGCCTGGACAGCGAACACCGGGGAGCTGTTTTTT
v_gene: TRBV11-3; d_gene: TRBD2; j_gene: TRBJ2-5; len: 16; abundance: NA; CDR3aa: CASSLATSGGQETQYF; CDR3nt: TGTGCCAGCAGCTTAGCGACTAGCGGGGGACAAGAGACCCAGTACTTC
v_gene: TRBV9; d_gene: NA; j_gene: TRBJ1-5; len: 16; abundance: NA; CDR3aa: CASSPPVPVALQPQHF; CDR3nt: TGTGCCAGCAGCCCCCCCGTTCCGGTTGCACTTCAGCCCCAGCATTTT
v_gene: TRBV5-6; d_gene: NA; j_gene: TRBJ2-3; len: 14; abundance: NA; CDR3aa: CASSFWGPTDTQYF; CDR3nt: TGTGCCAGCAGCTTTTGGGGGCCCACAGATACGCAGTATTTT
v_gene: TRBV19; d_gene: NA; j_gene: TRBJ1-5; len: 14; abundance: NA; CDR3aa: CASSERGVNQPQHF; CDR3nt: TGTGCCAGTAGTGAAAGGGGGGTCAATCAGCCCCAGCATTTT
v_gene: TRBV5-4; d_gene: NA; j_gene: TRBJ1-5; len: 13; abundance: NA; CDR3aa: CASSQGINQPQHF; CDR3nt: TGTGCCAGCAGTCAGGGAATCAATCAGCCCCAGCATTTT
v_gene: TRBV7-9; d_gene: NA; j_gene: TRBJ1-4; len: 15; abundance: NA; CDR3aa: CASSQGNSGNEKLFF; CDR3nt: TGTGCCAGCAGCCAAGGGAACAGTGGAAATGAAAAACTGTTTTTT
v_gene: TRBV19; d_gene: TRBD1; j_gene: TRBJ2-7; len: 15; abundance: NA; CDR3aa: CASSNTGGSSYEQYF; CDR3nt: TGTGCCAGTAGTAACACAGGGGGCTCCTCCTACGAGCAGTACTTC
v_gene: TRBV6-6; d_gene: NA; j_gene: TRBJ1-2; len: 13; abundance: NA; CDR3aa: CASQQGQMVGYTF; CDR3nt: TGTGCCAGCCAACAGGGACAAATGGTGGGGTACACCTTC
v_gene: TRBV11-2; d_gene: NA; j_gene: TRBJ2-7; len: 14; abundance: once; CDR3aa: CASSLGGSSYEQYF; CDR3nt: TGTGCCAGCAGCTTGGGCGGTAGCTCCTACGAGCAGTACTTC
v_gene: TRBV7-9; d_gene: NA; j_gene: TRBJ1-1; len: 14; abundance: few; CDR3aa: CASSWYRENTEAFF; CDR3nt: TGTGCCAGCAGCTGGTACAGGGAGAACACTGAAGCTTTCTTT
v_gene: TRBV6-5; d_gene: NA; j_gene: TRBJ1-2; len: 14; abundance: once; CDR3aa: CASSLTAGAYGYTF; CDR3nt: TGTGCCAGCAGTCTTACGGCAGGGGCCTATGGCTACACCTTC
v_gene: TRBV4-3; d_gene: NA; j_gene: TRBJ2-7; len: 15; abundance: NA; CDR3aa: CASSQERGGGYEQYF; CDR3nt: TGCGCCAGCAGCCAAGAACGAGGGGGGGGCTACGAGCAGTACTTC
v_gene: TRBV7-2; d_gene: NA; j_gene: TRBJ2-4; len: 14; abundance: NA; CDR3aa: CASSLEPSQNIQYF; CDR3nt: TGTGCCAGCAGCTTAGAGCCTTCCCAAAACATTCAGTACTTC
v_gene: TRBV5-1; d_gene: TRBD2; j_gene: TRBJ2-1; len: 16; abundance: NA; CDR3aa: CASSLLPGLANNEQFF; CDR3nt: TGCGCCAGCAGCTTGTTACCGGGACTAGCTAACAATGAGCAGTTCTTC
v_gene: TRBV2; d_gene: NA; j_gene: TRBJ2-3; len: 13; abundance: NA; CDR3aa: CASSESLPDTQYF; CDR3nt: TGTGCCAGCAGTGAGTCCTTACCAGATACGCAGTATTTT
v_gene: TRBV7-6; d_gene: NA; j_gene: TRBJ1-4; len: 15; abundance: NA; CDR3aa: CASSLNQGRSEKLFF; CDR3nt: TGTGCCAGCAGCTTAAATCAGGGTCGGAGTGAAAAACTGTTTTTT
v_gene: TRBV4-3; d_gene: NA; j_gene: TRBJ2-1; len: 15; abundance: NA; CDR3aa: CASSQAKGVYNEQFF; CDR3nt: TGCGCCAGCAGCCAAGCTAAAGGCGTCTACAATGAGCAGTTCTTC
v_gene: TRBV9; d_gene: TRBD1; j_gene: TRBJ2-7; len: 13; abundance: NA; CDR3aa: CASSGQGAYEQYF; CDR3nt: TGTGCCAGCAGCGGACAGGGGGCCTACGAGCAGTACTTC
v_gene: TRBV7-9; d_gene: TRBD2; j_gene: TRBJ2-7; len: 16; abundance: NA; CDR3aa: CASSATGSGGSYEQYF; CDR3nt: TGTGCCAGCAGCGCGACGGGTAGCGGGGGCTCCTACGAGCAGTACTTC
v_gene: TRBV14; d_gene: NA; j_gene: TRBJ2-1; len: 14; abundance: NA; CDR3aa: CASSLYGPYNEQFF; CDR3nt: TGTGCCAGCAGCCTATACGGGCCCTACAATGAGCAGTTCTTC
v_gene: TRBV11-2; d_gene: NA; j_gene: TRBJ2-2; len: 14; abundance: NA; CDR3aa: CASSPTGSTGELFF; CDR3nt: TGTGCCAGCAGTCCCACCGGGAGCACCGGGGAGCTGTTTTTT
v_gene: TRBV19; d_gene: NA; j_gene: TRBJ1-2; len: 13; abundance: NA; CDR3aa: CASRQGLNYGYTF; CDR3nt: TGTGCCAGTAGACAGGGTCTTAACTATGGCTACACCTTC
v_gene: TRBV5-7; d_gene: NA; j_gene: TRBJ1-5; len: 14; abundance: NA; CDR3aa: CASSQPHSQGAQHF; CDR3nt: TGTGCCAGCAGCCAGCCCCACTCCCAGGGAGCCCAGCATTTT
v_gene: TRBV5-1; d_gene: TRBD1; j_gene: TRBJ1-1; len: 14; abundance: NA; CDR3aa: CASSLDLQGAEAFF; CDR3nt: TGCGCCAGCAGCCTAGACCTACAGGGGGCTGAAGCTTTCTTT
v_gene: TRBV6-5; d_gene: TRBD1; j_gene: TRBJ2-1; len: 14; abundance: NA; CDR3aa: CASSKTGNSNEQFF; CDR3nt: TGTGCCAGCAGCAAGACAGGGAATAGCAATGAGCAGTTCTTC